The 5 T cell receptor beta chains given below trace back to one sample, sequenced in a study of blood T cells in healthy people across ages. The second PCR ran about 6 to 11 cycles with a sample-barcoded 5' primer and J-beta primers. TCRdb used MiXCR to reprocess the 5' RACE reads, holding one entry per CDR3 protein. Of around 990,000 distinct CDR3 sequences in the sample, less than 25% are singletons; the top ten hold around 0.75%. The sample also formed part of further work on T cells of mothers and their children.

The sequencing input was blood. These TCRs come from a girl aged 2 to 10 in good health.

Only a few counts were recorded for this clonotype. One end of the junction varies from germline; a read error may be responsible. The chain combines TRBV4-1 with TRBJ2-7; TRBD2 matches at 10 bases. The CDR3 is made up of 16 amino acids. Germline lookup yields CDR1 MGHRA and CDR2 YSYEKL. The CDR3 is CASRGRGLAGVEERYF. CDR3 sequence (DNA): TGCGCCAGCAGGGGCCGGGGGCTAGCGGGAGTGGAAGAGCGGTACTTC.

Of note for this clonotype: One end of the junction is discordant with germline, which a read error may explain. This chain joins TRBV19 and TRBJ2-1; 9 bases agree with TRBD1. The germline V gene encodes CDR1 LNHDA and CDR2 SQIVND (reference sequence). The length of the CDR3 is 16 residues. CDR3 region: CASKNTGGLYYNGQFF. The CDR3 DNA is TGTGCCAGTAAGAACACAGGGGGCCTTTATTACAATGGGCAGTTCTTC.

This clonotype was detected only a few times. This sequence joins TRBV6-2 or TRBV6-3 and TRBJ2-5, with 7 nucleotides matching TRBD1. In germline, CDR1 is MNHEY, CDR2 SVGEGT. This CDR3 spans 14 amino acids. The V and J ends lost 6 bases and 4 bases, in that order; junction bases with no gene match: 8. In nucleotides, the CDR3 is TGTGCCAGCAGCCCCGGGACAGATGCAGAGACCCAGTACTTC. It is translated as CASSPGTDAETQYF.

The V and J genes are TRBV12-3 or TRBV12-4 and TRBJ1-4, with TRBD1 as a possible D gene (5 bases). The CDR3 is made up of 12 amino acids. The V and J ends lost 6 bases and 11 bases respectively, with 13 bases between them. CDR3 sequence reads: CASSQVNRKLFF. Written as DNA, the CDR3 is TGTGCCAGCAGCCAAGTTAACAGGAAACTGTTTTTT.

This CDR3 is CASGLAGVVYNEQFF. The CDR3 DNA follows: TGTGCCAGCGGATTAGCGGGAGTCGTGTACAATGAGCAGTTCTTC. The chain joins TRBV2 to TRBJ2-5; the match to TRBD2 covers 9 bases. The J call is doubtful: the DNA matches TRBJ2-1 better. The length of the CDR3 is 15 residues. Germline V gene data show CDR1 as SNHLY and CDR2 as FYNNEI.